This T cell receptor (beta chain) was found in a study of cytomegalovirus exposure and HLA in healthy donors. Whole-study findings and limits: Rates of TCR association differed by HLA locus in a later analysis, with DRB1 highest and HLA-C lowest.

CDR3 size: 16 residues. V was trimmed by 5 bases and J by 8 bases, leaving 21 bases between them. CDR1 and CDR2 from the germline V gene are SGHDN and FVKESK. Vbeta (60) and Jbeta (13) primers were used in the PCR. Profiling relied on immunoSEQ multiplex PCR, and the TCRdb table lists in-frame clones only, not all of them. The sample shows just over 150,000 clones, 80% to 90% of them seen only once. A word on this clone: Its target is unknown.

V usage is TRBV14 and J usage is TRBJ1-4, with D perhaps matching TRBD1 (5 bases). The sequenced material came from PBMCs. This clonotype was obtained from a young man in good health and CMV-seropositive. The CDR3 is CASSSEGRAGQEKLFF. CDR3 nucleotides: TGTGCCAGCAGCTCCGAGGGAAGGGCGGGGCAAGAAAAACTGTTTTTT.